This T cell receptor (beta chain) is from a study of T cell changes during pregnancy in multiple sclerosis. In germline, CDR1 is MGHRA, CDR2 YSYEKL. This CDR3 comprises 15 residues. V shed 1 base and J shed 12 bases, with 19 bases lying between them. Here immunoSEQ multiplex PCR was the method, and the copy in TCRdb shows in-frame clones only, minus some. The sample has 50,000 to 65,000 clones; over 75% are singletons. This chain links TRBV4-1 with TRBJ2-1; D unresolved. The specimen comprised peripheral blood, sampled in the first trimester of pregnancy. This clonotype was obtained from a female donor in good health, enrolled as a control in a pregnancy study. The CDR3 spells CASSQGGHVGVGQFF. As DNA, the CDR3 is TGCGCCAGCAGCCAAGGCGGTCACGTCGGCGTAGGGCAGTTCTTC.